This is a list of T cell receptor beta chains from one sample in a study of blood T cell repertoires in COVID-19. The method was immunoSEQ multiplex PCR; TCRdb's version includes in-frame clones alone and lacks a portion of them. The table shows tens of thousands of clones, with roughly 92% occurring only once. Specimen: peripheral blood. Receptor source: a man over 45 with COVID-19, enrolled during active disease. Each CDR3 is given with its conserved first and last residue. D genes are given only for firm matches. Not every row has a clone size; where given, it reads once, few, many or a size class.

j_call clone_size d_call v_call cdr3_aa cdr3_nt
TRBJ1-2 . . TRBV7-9 CASSIPGSEYGYTF TGTGCCAGCAGCATACCCGGGTCCGAATATGGCTACACCTTC
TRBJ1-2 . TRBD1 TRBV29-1 CSVQGATGYTF TGCAGCGTCCAGGGGGCAACTGGCTACACCTTC
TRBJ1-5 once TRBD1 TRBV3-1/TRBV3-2 CASSADRDRPQHF TGTGCCAGCAGCGCCGATAGGGACAGACCCCAGCATTTT
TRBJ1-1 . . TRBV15 CATSTLAASQAFF TGTGCCACCAGCACTTTGGCGGCGTCGCAAGCTTTCTTT
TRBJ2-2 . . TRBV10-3 CALSQGMNTGELFF TGTGCCCTCAGCCAGGGGATGAACACCGGGGAGCTGTTTTTT
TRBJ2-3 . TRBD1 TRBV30 CACRQQGGDTDTQYF TGTGCCTGCCGTCAACAGGGGGGTGACACAGATACGCAGTATTTT
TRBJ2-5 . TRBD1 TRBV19 CAREDRAETQYF TGTGCCAGAGAAGACAGGGCCGAGACCCAGTACTTC
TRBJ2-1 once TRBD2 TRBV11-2 CASSLEREPSGRYEQFF TGTGCCAGCAGCTTAGAAAGGGAGCCTAGCGGGAGGTATGAGCAGTTCTTC
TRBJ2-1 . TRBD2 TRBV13 CASSLGRTSGYNEQFF TGTGCCAGCAGCTTAGGACGGACTAGCGGTTACAATGAGCAGTTCTTC
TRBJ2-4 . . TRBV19 CATSPWQGKNIQYF TGTGCCACCTCCCCCTGGCAGGGTAAAAACATTCAGTACTTC
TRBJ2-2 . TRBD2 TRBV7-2 CASSLVSRLAGGELFF TGTGCCAGCAGCTTAGTTTCGAGGCTAGCGGGGGGGGAGCTGTTTTTT
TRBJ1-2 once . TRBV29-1 CSAADGDYGYTF TGCAGCGCCGCTGACGGGGACTATGGCTACACCTTC
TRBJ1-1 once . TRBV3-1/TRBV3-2 CASSQNREAFF TGTGCCAGCAGCCAGAACAGGGAAGCTTTCTTT
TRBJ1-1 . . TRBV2 CASSFPVNTEAFF TGTGCCAGCAGTTTCCCGGTGAACACTGAAGCTTTCTTT
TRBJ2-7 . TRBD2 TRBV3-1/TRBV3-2 CASSQGLAGVGRQYF TGTGCCAGCAGCCAGGGACTAGCGGGAGTAGGTAGGCAGTACTTC
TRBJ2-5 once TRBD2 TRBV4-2 CASSQDASGAQGTQYF TGTGCCAGCAGCCAAGATGCTAGCGGGGCACAAGGGACCCAGTACTTC
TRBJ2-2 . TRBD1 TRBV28 CASSLGQAYTGELFF TGTGCCAGCAGCCTCGGACAGGCATACACCGGGGAGCTGTTTTTT
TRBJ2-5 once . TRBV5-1 CASSPDRGSGTQYF TGCGCCAGCAGCCCGGACAGAGGTTCGGGGACCCAGTACTTC
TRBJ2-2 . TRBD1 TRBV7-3 CASSWDRTGELFF TGTGCCAGCAGCTGGGACAGAACCGGGGAGCTGTTTTTT
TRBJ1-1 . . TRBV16 CASSQLQGTEAFF TGTGCCAGCAGCCAATTGCAGGGGACTGAAGCTTTCTTT
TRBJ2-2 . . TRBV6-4 CASSTEGRVGELFF TGTGCCAGCAGTACGGAGGGCCGGGTCGGGGAGCTGTTTTTT
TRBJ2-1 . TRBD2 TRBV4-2 CASSQVSSGSSYNEQFF TGTGCCAGCAGCCAAGTGAGTAGCGGGAGCTCCTACAATGAGCAGTTCTTC
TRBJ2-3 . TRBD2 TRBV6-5 CASSYGQGLATDTQYF TGTGCCAGCAGTTATGGTCAGGGACTAGCAACAGATACGCAGTATTTT
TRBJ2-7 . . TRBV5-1 CASSLPTGEAYEQYF TGCGCCAGCAGCTTACCAACAGGGGAGGCCTACGAGCAGTACTTC
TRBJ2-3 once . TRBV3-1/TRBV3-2 CASSQPGSTDTQYF TGTGCCAGCAGCCAACCGGGTTCGACAGATACGCAGTATTTT
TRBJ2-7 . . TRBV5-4 CASSSYPRTRPYEQYF TGTGCCAGCAGCTCCTACCCTCGGACTCGTCCCTACGAGCAGTACTTC
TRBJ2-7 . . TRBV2 CASSEEGVGRRKQYF TGTGCCAGCAGTGAAGAGGGGGTCGGTCGAAGAAAGCAGTACTTC
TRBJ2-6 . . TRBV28 CASSSEGAGANVLTF TGTGCCAGCAGCTCCGAGGGGGCTGGGGCCAACGTCCTGACTTTC
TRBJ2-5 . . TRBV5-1 CASSLVRSEETQYF TGCGCCAGCAGCTTGGTTCGCAGCGAAGAGACCCAGTACTTC
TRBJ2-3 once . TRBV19 CASSRLGPFRDTQYF TGTGCCAGTAGTAGACTAGGACCTTTTCGAGATACGCAGTATTTT
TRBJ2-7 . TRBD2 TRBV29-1 CSALAGLSYEQYF TGCAGCGCTCTAGCGGGCCTCTCCTACGAGCAGTACTTC
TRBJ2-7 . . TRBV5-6 CASSLKGIYEQYF TGTGCCAGCAGCTTAAAGGGGATCTACGAGCAGTACTTC
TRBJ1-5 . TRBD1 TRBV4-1 CASSHRQGAVNQPQHF TGCGCCAGCAGCCATCGACAGGGGGCTGTGAATCAGCCCCAGCATTTT
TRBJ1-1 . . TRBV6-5 CASRHPPPGNTEAFF TGTGCCAGCAGGCATCCTCCGCCCGGGAACACTGAAGCTTTCTTT
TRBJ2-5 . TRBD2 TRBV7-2 CASSAGVWETQYF TGTGCCAGCAGCGCGGGAGTTTGGGAGACCCAGTACTTC
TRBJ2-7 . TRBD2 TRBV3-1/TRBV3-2 CASSQESGRSYEQYF TGTGCCAGCAGCCAGGAAAGCGGGAGATCCTACGAGCAGTACTTC
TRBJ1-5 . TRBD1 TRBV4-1 CASSQLPGQGQPQHF TGCGCCAGCAGCCAACTCCCGGGACAGGGTCAGCCCCAGCATTTT
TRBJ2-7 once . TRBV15 CATTLDRGSYEQYF TGTGCCACCACCCTGGACAGAGGGTCCTACGAGCAGTACTTC
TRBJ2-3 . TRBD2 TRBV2 CASSEWGSGRAGTDTQYF TGTGCCAGCAGTGAATGGGGTAGCGGGAGGGCCGGCACAGATACGCAGTATTTT
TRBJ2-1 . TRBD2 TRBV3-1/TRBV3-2 CASSRPAGVGNEQFF TGTGCCAGCAGCCGTCCAGCGGGAGTGGGCAATGAGCAGTTCTTC
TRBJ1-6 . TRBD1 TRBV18 CASSPDRGYNSPLHF TGTGCCAGCTCTCCTGACAGGGGATATAATTCACCCCTCCACTTT
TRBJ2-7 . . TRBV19 CASSTLTGTGEQYF TGTGCCAGTAGTACCCTGACAGGAACGGGGGAGCAGTACTTC
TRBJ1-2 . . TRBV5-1 CASSLPGVGYGYTF TGCGCCAGCAGCTTGCCGGGGGTGGGGTATGGCTACACCTTC
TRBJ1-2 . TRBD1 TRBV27 CASSWTGNNYGYTF TGTGCCAGCAGTTGGACAGGGAATAACTATGGCTACACCTTC
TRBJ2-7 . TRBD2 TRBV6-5 CASSSLLAGGPDEQYF TGTGCCAGCAGTTCGTTACTAGCGGGAGGGCCGGACGAGCAGTACTTC
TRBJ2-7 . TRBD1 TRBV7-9 CATGQGLEEQYF TGTGCCACCGGACAGGGCTTAGAAGAGCAGTACTTC
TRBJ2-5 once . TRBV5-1 CASSVGGDQETQYF TGCGCCAGCAGCGTAGGGGGGGATCAAGAGACCCAGTACTTC
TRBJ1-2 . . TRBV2 CASSARGRGGYGYTF TGTGCCAGCAGTGCTCGGGGCAGGGGAGGGTATGGCTACACCTTC
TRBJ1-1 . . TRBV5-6 CASSFLTDTEAFF TGTGCCAGCAGCTTCTTAACAGACACTGAAGCTTTCTTT
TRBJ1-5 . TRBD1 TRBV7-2 CASSLGSGGYQPQHF TGTGCCAGCAGCTTAGGCTCAGGGGGATATCAGCCCCAGCATTTT